These 29 T cell receptor beta chains were sequenced from one sample in a study of long-term antiretroviral therapy in people with HIV. Assay version v3.0 of immunoSEQ was used, and it was run at survey level. Only in-frame clones appear in the TCRdb table, and some are missing; sequencing was by immunoSEQ multiplex PCR. The data hold some 22,000 clones, with around 86% observed a single time. This sample comprised unsorted PBMCs, obtained 0.4 years after starting antiretroviral therapy. Receptor source: a man aged 45-60 years with HIV.

The chain links TRBV6-6 to TRBJ1-5; TRBD1 matches 8 bases. In germline, CDR1 is MNHNY, CDR2 SVGAGI (reference sequence). The CDR3 runs 14 residues. V dropped 7 bases and J dropped 4; count of bases not matched to a gene: 6. The CDR3 is CASNLGQDNQPQHF. The CDR3, as DNA: TGTGCCAGCAACTTGGGACAGGATAATCAGCCCCAGCATTTT.

Here the CDR3 DNA reads TGTGCCACCGGGATTAGGGGGATCTATGAGCAGTTCTTC. It yields the protein CATGIRGIYEQFF. The V and J genes are TRBV5-8 and TRBJ2-1; D is possibly TRBD1 (6 bases). Germline V gene sequence: CDR1 SGHTS, CDR2 YDEGEE. The V and J ends lost 9 bases and 8 bases respectively, with 18 bases between them. The CDR3 has 13 amino acids.

The chain employs TRBV19 and TRBJ2-7, with D perhaps TRBD2 (6 bases). Germline V gene sequence: CDR1 LNHDA, CDR2 SQIVND (reference sequence). The CDR3 spans 13 residues. Trimming took off 3 bases at V and 6 bases at J, with 12 bases between the two ends. The CDR3 region is CASSIREGGEQYF. The CDR3 bases are TGTGCCAGTAGTATTCGAGAGGGAGGCGAGCAGTACTTC.

This chain uses TRBV6-5 with TRBJ1-1; 9 nucleotides agree with TRBD1. Germline V gene data show CDR1 as MNHEY and CDR2 as SVGAGI. With 6 bases clipped from V and 0 bases from J, the junction kept 5 bases outside the gene matches. This CDR3 has 15 residues. The chain's CDR3 is CASRLDRGVNTEAFF. CDR3 bases: TGTGCCAGCAGGCTCGACAGGGGGGTGAACACTGAAGCTTTCTTT.

The V call is TRBV28, the J call TRBJ2-7, with D perhaps TRBD1 (6 bases). With 6 bases removed from V and 7 bases from J, the gap between germline ends came to 25 bases. The length of the CDR3 is 16 residues. The germline V gene has CDR1 MDHEN and CDR2 SYDVKM. The CDR3 loop is CASSQRLSSPDREQYF. CDR3 coding DNA: TGTGCCAGCAGCCAGCGACTGAGCTCCCCTGACAGGGAGCAGTACTTC.

J is TRBJ2-3 and V is TRBV7-2, with TRBD2 matching 10 bases. Germline V gene lookup returns CDR1 SGHTA and CDR2 FQGNSA. Trimming cost V 5 bases and J 3 bases; bases outside gene matches: 8. The CDR3 sequence is 16 residues long. CDR3 nucleotide sequence: TGTGCCAGCAGCCCCACGGTACTAGCGGGGACAGATACGCAGTATTTT. Translating it yields CASSPTVLAGTDTQYF.

This chain links TRBV28 with TRBJ2-2; perhaps TRBD2 as D (6 bases). The CDR3 is made up of 14 amino acids. Trimming shortened V by 7 bases and J by 0 bases, and 9 bases separated the two germline ends. CDR1 is MDHEN and CDR2 is SYDVKM in the germline V gene. CDR3 loop: CASTPGANTGELFF. The CDR3 bases are TGTGCCAGCACTCCGGGGGCGAACACCGGGGAGCTGTTTTTT.

The V and J genes are TRBV28 and TRBJ2-5; 10 nucleotides align to TRBD2. The CDR3 length is 17 residues. V lost 7 bases, J lost 1 base, and 12 bases stayed unmatched. CDR1 is MDHEN and CDR2 is SYDVKM in the germline V gene. CDR3 sequence reads: CASNLGGAGGTQETQYF. The CDR3 DNA follows: TGTGCCAGCAACCTCGGCGGAGCGGGGGGGACCCAAGAGACCCAGTACTTC.

The V and J genes are TRBV19 and TRBJ2-5; D perhaps matches TRBD1 (5 bases). This CDR3 spans 13 amino acids. Trimming pared 4 bases from V and 5 bases from J, leaving 11 bases between. Germline lookup yields CDR1 LNHDA and CDR2 SQIVND (reference sequence). The chain's CDR3 is CASSTGRAETQYF. The CDR3 DNA is TGTGCCAGTAGTACAGGCAGGGCCGAGACCCAGTACTTC. Based on the CDR3 plus reference TRBV19 and TRBJ2-5, the full variable domain is DGGITQSPKYLFRKEGQNVTLSCEQNLNHDAMYWYRQDPGQGLRLIYYSQIVNDFQKGDIAEGYSVSREKKESFPLTVTSAQKNPTAFYLCASSTGRAETQYFGPGTRLLVL.

This chain joins TRBV7-9 and TRBJ2-7, with D uncertain. V was pared by 5 bases and J by 3 bases, with 8 bases between. Germline V gene lookup returns CDR1 SEHNR and CDR2 FQNEAQ (reference sequence). This CDR3 comprises 12 residues. As DNA, the CDR3 is TGTGCCAGCAGCCCGACCAACTACGAGCAGTACTTC. This sequence encodes CASSPTNYEQYF.

This clone was detected once. The chain has TRBV7-2 and TRBJ2-1, with 9 bases lining up with TRBD2. Looked up from germline, CDR1 is SGHTA and CDR2 is FQGNSA. CDR3 length: 16 amino acids. With 2 bases clipped from V and 10 bases from J, the junction kept 12 bases outside the gene matches. The chain's CDR3 is CASSLFPSGVIGEQFF. The CDR3 DNA reads TGTGCCAGCAGCTTATTCCCTAGCGGGGTAATCGGGGAGCAGTTCTTC.

The gene calls are TRBV30 and TRBJ1-1, with D hard to call. Trimming left V 0 bases short and J 1 base short, with 9 bases between. The CDR3 is 14 residues long. CDR1 GTSNPN and CDR2 SVGIG come from the germline V gene (reference sequence). CDR3 nucleotides: TGTGCCTGGAGTGTAATCTGGGGGAACACTGAAGCTTTCTTT. This codes for CAWSVIWGNTEAFF.

The V gene is TRBV6-5, the J gene TRBJ2-5; 11 positions agree with TRBD2. The DNA end lines up better with TRBJ2-7; the J call may be wrong. The CDR3 has 16 amino acids. Germline assignment: CDR1 MNHEY and CDR2 SVGAGI. The CDR3 loop reads CASSYSGTSGSYEQYF. DNA of the CDR3: TGTGCCAGCAGTTACTCTGGGACTAGCGGATCCTACGAGCAGTACTTC.

The chain employs TRBV5-6 and TRBJ2-1; 11 bases align to TRBD2. This CDR3 spans 15 amino acids. Germline-derived CDR1 and CDR2 are SGHDT and YYEEEE. J was trimmed by 11 bases and V by 0 bases; bases with no gene match: 7. This CDR3 is CASSLVAGGPNQQFF. In DNA, the CDR3 is TGTGCCAGCAGCTTGGTAGCGGGGGGGCCAAATCAGCAGTTCTTC.

V usage is TRBV6-5 and J usage is TRBJ1-2, with D hard to call. The V end lost 5 bases, the J end lost 5 bases, and 15 bases lay between the germline ends. This CDR3 has 14 residues. Germline V lookup: CDR1 MNHEY, CDR2 SVGAGI. The CDR3 nucleotides read TGTGCCAGCAGTCCCGGGTCCCAATCTTATGGCTACACCTTC. Translated: CASSPGSQSYGYTF.

The V call is TRBV6-5, the J call TRBJ1-4, with a possible D match to TRBD1 (6 bases). This CDR3 region has 15 residues. Germline V CDR1 and CDR2: MNHEY, SVGAGI. Trimming removed 2 bases at V and 5 bases at J, with 12 bases between. The CDR3 loop is CASSYDWGQNEKLFF. DNA of the CDR3: TGTGCCAGCAGTTACGATTGGGGGCAGAATGAAAAACTGTTTTTT.

This chain connects TRBV5-4 to TRBJ2-1; 9 bases map to TRBD1. The V gene's germline CDR1 is SGHNT and CDR2 YYREEE (reference sequence). The trim removed 5 bases at V and 4 bases at J, leaving 7 bases unmatched. The CDR3 loop spans 15 amino acids. This chain's CDR3 is CASRVGTGMYNEQFF. The CDR3 DNA sequence: TGTGCCAGCAGAGTAGGGACAGGGATGTACAATGAGCAGTTCTTC.

V gene TRBV9 combines with J gene TRBJ2-1, with no clear D. Trimming cost V 0 bases and J 3 bases, with 10 bases left between them. The CDR3 is made up of 15 amino acids. The V gene's germline CDR1 is SGDLS and CDR2 YYNGEE. The CDR3 DNA is TGTGCCAGCAGCGTAGCTGAACCTTTCTACAATGAGCAGTTCTTC. Encoded protein: CASSVAEPFYNEQFF.

The rearrangement joins TRBV5-1 to TRBJ2-3; D gene ambiguous. Looked up from germline, CDR1 is SGHRS and CDR2 is YFSETQ. With 0 bases removed from V and 5 bases from J, the gap between germline ends came to 1 base. This CDR3 has 11 amino acids. This chain's CDR3 is CASSLVDTQYF. CDR3 sequence (DNA): TGCGCCAGCAGCTTGGTAGATACGCAGTATTTT.

The V call is TRBV11-2, the J call TRBJ2-2; 11 positions match TRBD1. J lost 5 bases, V lost 8 bases, and 13 bases had no gene match. This CDR3 has 17 residues. CDR1 and CDR2 from the germline V gene are SGHAT and FQNNGV. The CDR3 loop reads CASSRTGGFLATGELFF. The CDR3 region has the DNA TGTGCCAGCTCCCGGACAGGGGGCTTCTTAGCGACCGGGGAGCTGTTTTTT.

J is TRBJ2-5 and V is TRBV5-1, with 11 bases matching TRBD1. The V segment lost 2 bases and the J segment 3 bases; nucleotides outside the gene matches: 3. The CDR3 length is 15 residues. Germline lookup yields CDR1 SGHRS and CDR2 YFSETQ. The CDR3 region is CASSLGTGGEETQYF. In DNA form, the CDR3 reads TGCGCCAGCAGCTTAGGGACAGGGGGTGAAGAGACCCAGTACTTC. The full variable domain, completed using reference TRBV5-1 and TRBJ2-5, is KAGVTQTPRYLIKTRGQQVTLSCSPISGHRSVSWYQQTPGQGLQFLFEYFSETQRNKGNFPGRFSGRQFSNSRSEMNVSTLELGDSALYLCASSLGTGGEETQYFGPGTRLLVL.

CDR3 in DNA: TGTGCCAGCAGCGTAGTTGGAGGGGAAGGTGGTTATGGCTACACCTTC. Amino acids: CASSVVGGEGGYGYTF. The rearrangement links TRBV9 to TRBJ1-2, with a weak D call TRBD1 (5 bases). The V end lost 0 bases, the J end lost 5 bases, and 17 bases lay between the germline ends. Germline-derived CDR1 and CDR2 are SGDLS and YYNGEE. This CDR3 is 16 amino acids long. The whole variable domain, filled in from reference TRBV9 and TRBJ1-2, reads DSGVTQTPKHLITATGQRVTLRCSPRSGDLSVYWYQQSLDQGLQFLIQYYNGEERAKGNILERFSAQQFPDLHSELNLSSLELGDSALYFCASSVVGGEGGYGYTFGSGTRLTVV.

The chain links TRBV29-1 to TRBJ1-2, with 7 nucleotides matching TRBD1. CDR1 SQVTM and CDR2 ANQGSEA come from the germline V gene. The CDR3 extends over 11 amino acids. V trimming: 4 bases; J trimming: 4 bases; junction bases outside the gene matches: 0. The CDR3 reads CSVGDSYGYTF. The CDR3 DNA reads TGCAGCGTTGGGGACAGCTATGGCTACACCTTC.

The V call is TRBV7-6, the J call TRBJ1-3; D uncertain. V lost 0 bases and J 4 bases, leaving 7 bases between the germline ends. This CDR3 comprises 14 residues. The germline CDR1 and CDR2 sequences are SGHVS and FNYEAQ. This CDR3 reads CASSLAGSGNTIYF. Here the CDR3 DNA reads TGTGCCAGCAGCTTAGCGGGGTCAGGAAACACCATATATTTT.

V is TRBV10-3 and J is TRBJ1-6, with a possible D match to TRBD1 (5 bases). V lost 2 bases, J lost 5 bases, and 16 bases lay in between. The CDR3 consists of 17 residues. Germline lookup yields CDR1 ENHRY and CDR2 SYGVKD. The CDR3 nucleotides are TGTGCCATCAGTGAGCCGGGACGGAATCCCAATAATTCACCCCTCCACTTT. This translates into CAISEPGRNPNNSPLHF.

The chain joins TRBV27 to TRBJ2-7; 15 bases fit TRBD2. The CDR3 length is 17 residues. The V gene end was trimmed by 5 bases and the J gene end by 5 bases; junction bases not matched to a gene: 10. Looked up from germline, CDR1 is MNHEY and CDR2 is SMNVEV (reference sequence). The CDR3 is CASSPLGTSGGSDEQYF. CDR3 nucleotide sequence: TGTGCCAGCAGTCCCTTAGGGACTAGCGGGGGGTCCGACGAGCAGTACTTC.

The gene calls are TRBV4-1 and TRBJ2-3; 7 positions agree with TRBD1. Trimming took 2 bases from V and 2 from J; bases not matched to a gene: 4. From germline, CDR1 is MGHRA and CDR2 YSYEKL. The CDR3 has 15 residues. The CDR3 DNA sequence: TGCGCCAGCAGCCAACCGGACAGGTACACAGATACGCAGTATTTT. It specifies CASSQPDRYTDTQYF.

This chain connects TRBV30 to TRBJ1-4; D is unresolved. The germline V gene encodes CDR1 GTSNPN and CDR2 SVGIG (reference sequence). Trimming pared 1 base from V and 5 bases from J, leaving 11 bases between. CDR3 length: 14 amino acids. The CDR3 here is CAWSEGRINEKLFF. CDR3 bases: TGTGCCTGGAGTGAGGGTCGAATCAATGAAAAACTGTTTTTT.

The gene calls are TRBV4-1 and TRBJ2-5; D ambiguous. The V end lost 0 bases, the J end lost 5 bases, and 10 bases lay between the germline ends. This CDR3 is built from 14 residues. CDR1 is MGHRA and CDR2 is YSYEKL in the germline V gene. The CDR3 sequence: CASSQEDSLETQYF. Here the CDR3 DNA reads TGCGCCAGCAGCCAAGAGGATTCGTTGGAGACCCAGTACTTC.